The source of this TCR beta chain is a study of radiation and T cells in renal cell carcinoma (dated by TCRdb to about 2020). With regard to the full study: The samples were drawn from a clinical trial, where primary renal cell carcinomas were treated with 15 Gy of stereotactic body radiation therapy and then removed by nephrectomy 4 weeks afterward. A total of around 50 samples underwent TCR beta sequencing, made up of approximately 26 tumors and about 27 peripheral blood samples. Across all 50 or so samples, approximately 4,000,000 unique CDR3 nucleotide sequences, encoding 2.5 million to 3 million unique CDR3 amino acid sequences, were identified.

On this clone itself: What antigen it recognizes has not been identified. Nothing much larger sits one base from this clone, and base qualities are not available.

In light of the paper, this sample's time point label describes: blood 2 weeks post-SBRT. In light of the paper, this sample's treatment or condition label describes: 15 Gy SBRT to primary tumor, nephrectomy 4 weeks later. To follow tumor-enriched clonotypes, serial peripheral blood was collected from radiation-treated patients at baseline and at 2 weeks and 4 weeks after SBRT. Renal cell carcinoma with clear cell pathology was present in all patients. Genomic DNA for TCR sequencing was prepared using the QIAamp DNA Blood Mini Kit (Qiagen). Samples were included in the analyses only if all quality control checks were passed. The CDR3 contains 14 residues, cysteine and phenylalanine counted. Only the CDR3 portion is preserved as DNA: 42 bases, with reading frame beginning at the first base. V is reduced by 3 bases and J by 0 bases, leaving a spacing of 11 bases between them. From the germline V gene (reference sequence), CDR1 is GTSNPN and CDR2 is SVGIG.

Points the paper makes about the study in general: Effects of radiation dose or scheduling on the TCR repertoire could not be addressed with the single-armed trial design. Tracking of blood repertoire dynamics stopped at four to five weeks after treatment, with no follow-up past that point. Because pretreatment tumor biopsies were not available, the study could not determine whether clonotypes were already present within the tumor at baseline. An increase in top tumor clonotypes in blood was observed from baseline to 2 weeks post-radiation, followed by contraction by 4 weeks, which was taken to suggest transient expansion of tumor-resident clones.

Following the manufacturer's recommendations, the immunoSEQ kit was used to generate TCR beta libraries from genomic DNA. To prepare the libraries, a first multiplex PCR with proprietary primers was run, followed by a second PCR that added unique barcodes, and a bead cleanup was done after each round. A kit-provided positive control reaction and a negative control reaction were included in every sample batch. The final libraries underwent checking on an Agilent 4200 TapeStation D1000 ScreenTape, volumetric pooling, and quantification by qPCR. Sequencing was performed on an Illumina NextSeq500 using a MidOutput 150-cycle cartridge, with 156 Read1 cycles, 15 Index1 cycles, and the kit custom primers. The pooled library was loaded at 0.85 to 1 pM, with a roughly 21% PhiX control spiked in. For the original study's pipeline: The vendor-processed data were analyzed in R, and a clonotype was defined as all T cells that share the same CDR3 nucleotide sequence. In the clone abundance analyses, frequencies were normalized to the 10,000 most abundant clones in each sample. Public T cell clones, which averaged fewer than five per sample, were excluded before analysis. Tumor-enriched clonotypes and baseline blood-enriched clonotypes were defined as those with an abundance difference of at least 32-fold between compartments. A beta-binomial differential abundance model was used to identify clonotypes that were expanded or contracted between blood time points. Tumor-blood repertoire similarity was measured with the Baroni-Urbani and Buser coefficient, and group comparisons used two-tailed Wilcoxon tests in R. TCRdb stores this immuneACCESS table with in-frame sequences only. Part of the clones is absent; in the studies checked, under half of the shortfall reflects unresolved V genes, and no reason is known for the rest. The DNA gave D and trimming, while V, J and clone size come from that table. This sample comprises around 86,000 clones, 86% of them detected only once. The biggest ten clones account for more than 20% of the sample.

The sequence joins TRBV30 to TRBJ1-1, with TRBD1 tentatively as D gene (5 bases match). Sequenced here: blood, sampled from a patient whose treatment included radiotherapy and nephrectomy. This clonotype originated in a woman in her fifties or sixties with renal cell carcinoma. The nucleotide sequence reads TGTGCCTGGAGCGCCGGGACTTTGAACACTGAAGCTTTCTTT. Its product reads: CAWSAGTLNTEAFF. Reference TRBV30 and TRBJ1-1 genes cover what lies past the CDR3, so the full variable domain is SQTIHQWPATLVQPVGSPLSLECTVEGTSNPNLYWYRQAAGRGLQLLFYSVGIGQISSEVPQNLSASRPQDRQFILSSKKLLLSDSGFYLCAWSAGTLNTEAFFGQGTRLTVV.